This T cell receptor (beta chain) was sequenced during a study of Ad26.COV2.S vaccination and SARS-CoV-2 variants. Findings and caveats of the study: Placebo recipients had lower spike-specific TCR breadth than vaccine recipients.

Noted treatment: 19 received Ad26.COV2.S at low or high dose, single or two shots; about 5 received placebo; per-sample allocation not given. It was on day 63 after the first vaccine or placebo injection that samples were taken. The CDR3 extends over 15 amino acids. The J segment lost 3 bases and the V segment lost 4 bases, leaving 9 bases of the junction unmatched. Germline V gives CDR1 SGHNT, CDR2 YYREEE (reference sequence). The data were produced by immunoSEQ multiplex PCR, yet TCRdb's version contains in-frame clones alone and is incomplete. In the table there are 300,000 to 400,000 clones, around 83% of which are singletons. To note about this clone: The antigen is unknown.

The receptor was derived from a person between 18 and 59 years old who received the Ad26.COV2.S COVID-19 vaccine or a placebo. This chain connects TRBV5-4 to TRBJ2-7; 8 positions agree with TRBD2. The source material was peripheral blood, sampled in a trial of Ad26.COV2.S vaccine versus placebo. This chain's CDR3 is CASSPGSGGYYEQYF. In DNA, the CDR3 is TGTGCCAGCAGCCCGGGCAGCGGGGGTTACTACGAGCAGTACTTC.